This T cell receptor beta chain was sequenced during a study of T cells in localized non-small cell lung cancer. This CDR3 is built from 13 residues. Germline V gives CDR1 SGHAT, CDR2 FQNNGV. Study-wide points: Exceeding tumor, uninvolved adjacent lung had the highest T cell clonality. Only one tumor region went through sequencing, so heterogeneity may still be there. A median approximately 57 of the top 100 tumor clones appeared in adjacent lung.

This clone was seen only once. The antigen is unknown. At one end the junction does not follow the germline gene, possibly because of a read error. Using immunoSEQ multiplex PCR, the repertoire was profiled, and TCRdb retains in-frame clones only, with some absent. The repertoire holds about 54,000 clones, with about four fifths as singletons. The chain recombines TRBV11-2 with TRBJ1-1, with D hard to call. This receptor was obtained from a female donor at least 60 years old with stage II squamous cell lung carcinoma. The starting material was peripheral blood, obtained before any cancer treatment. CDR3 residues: CASSLVGNPEELF. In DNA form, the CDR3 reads TGTGCCAGCAGCTTAGTGGGAAATCCTGAAGAGCTCTTT.